Listed below are T cell receptor beta chains from one sample, sequenced in a study of CD8 T cells in ankylosing spondylitis. TCRdb recomputed calls from the 5' RACE reads with MiXCR, one row per CDR3 protein. Among tens of thousands of distinct CDR3 sequences, approximately 8.9% were seen once, and the ten largest hold approximately 30%. The source material was blood, either unsorted or a sorted T cell fraction (not recorded which). These receptors all stem from a male donor with ankylosing spondylitis. CDR3s include the opening cysteine and the closing phenylalanine or tryptophan. Fields, in order: clone size, D gene, J gene, V gene, CDR3 length, CDR3 protein, CDR3 DNA. A D gene is named only where the DNA matches it firmly. Size tells how often a clone was seen (once, few, many) or the class of an expanded clone, and some rows leave it out.

clone size: many; D gene: TRBD1; J gene: TRBJ2-5; V gene: TRBV5-1; CDR3 length: 13; CDR3 protein: CASSPTGTETQYF; CDR3 DNA: TGCGCCAGCAGTCCGACAGGGACGGAGACCCAGTACTTC
clone size: .; D gene: .; J gene: TRBJ2-2; V gene: TRBV7-7; CDR3 length: 14; CDR3 protein: CASSFLYLSGELFF; CDR3 DNA: TGTGCCAGCAGCTTCTTGTACCTGTCCGGGGAGCTGTTTTTT
clone size: .; D gene: TRBD2; J gene: TRBJ2-5; V gene: TRBV10-3; CDR3 length: 16; CDR3 protein: CAISESSGKYQETQYF; CDR3 DNA: TGTGCCATCAGTGAGTCAAGCGGGAAGTACCAAGAGACCCAGTACTTC
clone size: many; D gene: TRBD2; J gene: TRBJ2-1; V gene: TRBV7-9; CDR3 length: 16; CDR3 protein: CASSLETSGTSYEQFF; CDR3 DNA: TGTGCCAGCAGCTTAGAGACTAGCGGGACTTCCTATGAGCAGTTCTTC
clone size: .; D gene: TRBD2; J gene: TRBJ2-3; V gene: TRBV24-1; CDR3 length: 15; CDR3 protein: CATSDLTSGTDTQYF; CDR3 DNA: TGTGCCACCAGTGACCTGACTAGCGGCACAGATACGCAGTATTTT
clone size: few; D gene: .; J gene: TRBJ1-1; V gene: TRBV6-2/TRBV6-3; CDR3 length: 15; CDR3 protein: CASSYVQGWGTEAFF; CDR3 DNA: TGTGCCAGCAGTTACGTACAGGGTTGGGGCACTGAAGCTTTCTTT
clone size: .; D gene: .; J gene: TRBJ2-7; V gene: TRBV5-1; CDR3 length: 16; CDR3 protein: CASSPHWGEGAYEQYF; CDR3 DNA: TGCGCCAGCAGCCCCCATTGGGGGGAGGGGGCCTACGAGCAGTACTTC
clone size: .; D gene: .; J gene: TRBJ2-3; V gene: TRBV6-1; CDR3 length: 19; CDR3 protein: CAISEGLARGQLSTDTQYF; CDR3 DNA: TGTGCCATCAGTGAAGGGCTAGCGAGAGGCCAACTTAGCACAGATACGCAGTATTTT
clone size: many; D gene: TRBD1; J gene: TRBJ2-2; V gene: TRBV7-8; CDR3 length: 12; CDR3 protein: CAANRGAGELFF; CDR3 DNA: TGTGCGGCGAACAGGGGCGCCGGGGAGCTGTTTTTT
clone size: .; D gene: TRBD2; J gene: TRBJ2-2; V gene: TRBV7-7; CDR3 length: 18; CDR3 protein: CASSEVSVLAVNTGELFF; CDR3 DNA: TGTGCCAGCAGCGAGGTTTCGGTACTAGCGGTTAACACCGGGGAGCTGTTTTTT
clone size: few; D gene: .; J gene: TRBJ2-1; V gene: TRBV5-6; CDR3 length: 16; CDR3 protein: CASSLGLRNSYNEQFF; CDR3 DNA: TGTGCCAGCAGCTTGGGACTTCGGAATTCGTACAATGAGCAGTTCTTC
clone size: .; D gene: .; J gene: TRBJ2-3; V gene: TRBV7-2; CDR3 length: 15; CDR3 protein: CASSPFSFGSDTQYF; CDR3 DNA: TGTGCCAGCAGCCCATTCTCGTTTGGGTCAGATACGCAGTATTTT
clone size: .; D gene: TRBD2; J gene: TRBJ2-1; V gene: TRBV7-8; CDR3 length: 13; CDR3 protein: CASLASGSYEQFF; CDR3 DNA: TGTGCCAGCCTGGCTAGCGGGAGCTATGAGCAGTTCTTC
clone size: many; D gene: .; J gene: TRBJ2-7; V gene: TRBV11-2; CDR3 length: 14; CDR3 protein: CASSLEVSYYEQYF; CDR3 DNA: TGTGCCAGCAGCTTAGAGGTCTCTTACTACGAGCAGTACTTC
clone size: few; D gene: .; J gene: TRBJ2-5; V gene: TRBV5-5; CDR3 length: 14; CDR3 protein: CASSLWDAQETQYF; CDR3 DNA: TGTGCCAGCAGCTTGTGGGACGCCCAAGAGACCCAGTACTTC
clone size: many; D gene: TRBD1; J gene: TRBJ2-1; V gene: TRBV27; CDR3 length: 15; CDR3 protein: CASSLLGTGDNEQFF; CDR3 DNA: TGTGCCAGCAGTTTATTAGGGACAGGGGACAATGAGCAGTTCTTC
clone size: .; D gene: .; J gene: TRBJ2-1; V gene: TRBV6-2/TRBV6-3; CDR3 length: 12; CDR3 protein: CASSYDYNEQFF; CDR3 DNA: TGTGCCAGCAGTTACGACTACAATGAGCAGTTCTTC
clone size: .; D gene: TRBD2; J gene: TRBJ2-1; V gene: TRBV13; CDR3 length: 17; CDR3 protein: CASRFFSGSSSYNEQFF; CDR3 DNA: TGTGCCAGCAGATTTTTTAGCGGGAGCTCTTCCTACAATGAGCAGTTCTTC
clone size: many; D gene: TRBD1; J gene: TRBJ2-7; V gene: TRBV6-2/TRBV6-3; CDR3 length: 15; CDR3 protein: CASSYATGASYEQYF; CDR3 DNA: TGTGCCAGCAGTTACGCGACAGGGGCTTCCTACGAGCAGTACTTC
clone size: .; D gene: .; J gene: TRBJ2-1; V gene: TRBV27; CDR3 length: 17; CDR3 protein: CASSLLGTQGSYNEQFF; CDR3 DNA: TGTGCCAGCAGTTTATTGGGGACCCAGGGCTCCTACAATGAGCAGTTCTTC
clone size: .; D gene: .; J gene: TRBJ2-7; V gene: TRBV10-1; CDR3 length: 15; CDR3 protein: CASSEYPAEGDEQYF; CDR3 DNA: TGCGCCAGCAGTGAGTATCCAGCGGAGGGGGACGAGCAGTACTTC
clone size: few; D gene: TRBD2; J gene: TRBJ2-7; V gene: TRBV4-1; CDR3 length: 16; CDR3 protein: CASSPGGSRAPYEQYF; CDR3 DNA: TGCGCCAGCAGCCCGGGGGGGAGTCGGGCCCCCTACGAGCAGTACTTC
clone size: few; D gene: TRBD1; J gene: TRBJ2-7; V gene: TRBV27; CDR3 length: 14; CDR3 protein: CASSLSGTGFEQYF; CDR3 DNA: TGTGCCAGCAGTTTATCCGGGACAGGCTTCGAGCAGTACTTC
clone size: many; D gene: TRBD2; J gene: TRBJ2-1; V gene: TRBV5-6; CDR3 length: 14; CDR3 protein: CASSLGGVYNEQFF; CDR3 DNA: TGTGCCAGCAGTTTGGGGGGGGTTTACAATGAGCAGTTCTTC
clone size: few; D gene: .; J gene: TRBJ2-5; V gene: TRBV7-2; CDR3 length: 16; CDR3 protein: CASSLAARFVLETQYF; CDR3 DNA: TGTGCCAGCAGCTTAGCCGCCCGCTTCGTCCTGGAGACCCAGTACTTC
clone size: .; D gene: TRBD1; J gene: TRBJ1-5; V gene: TRBV12-3/TRBV12-4; CDR3 length: 13; CDR3 protein: CASRGQGSQPQHF; CDR3 DNA: TGTGCCAGCAGAGGACAGGGGAGTCAGCCCCAGCATTTT
clone size: .; D gene: TRBD2; J gene: TRBJ2-7; V gene: TRBV4-1; CDR3 length: 19; CDR3 protein: CASSQGIGLAGGRLYEQYF; CDR3 DNA: TGCGCCAGCAGCCAAGGAATAGGACTAGCGGGAGGCCGACTCTACGAGCAGTACTTC
clone size: .; D gene: TRBD2; J gene: TRBJ2-1; V gene: TRBV27; CDR3 length: 16; CDR3 protein: CASSQYGTIGWEEQFF; CDR3 DNA: TGTGCCAGCAGCCAATACGGGACTATAGGGTGGGAGGAGCAGTTCTTC
clone size: few; D gene: .; J gene: TRBJ2-2; V gene: TRBV18; CDR3 length: 15; CDR3 protein: CASSPWTPNTGELFF; CDR3 DNA: TGTGCCAGCTCACCATGGACACCGAACACCGGGGAGCTGTTTTTT
clone size: many; D gene: .; J gene: TRBJ1-6; V gene: TRBV6-1; CDR3 length: 15; CDR3 protein: CASSDWGGDDSPLHF; CDR3 DNA: TGTGCCAGCAGTGACTGGGGGGGCGACGATTCACCCCTCCACTTT
clone size: .; D gene: TRBD1; J gene: TRBJ1-2; V gene: TRBV7-9; CDR3 length: 18; CDR3 protein: CASSLTGAGSSLHYGYTF; CDR3 DNA: TGTGCCAGCAGCTTAACAGGGGCTGGAAGCTCCCTCCACTATGGCTACACCTTC
clone size: many; D gene: TRBD1; J gene: TRBJ1-1; V gene: TRBV5-1; CDR3 length: 15; CDR3 protein: CASSSAGTGNTEAFF; CDR3 DNA: TGCGCCAGCAGCTCCGCCGGGACAGGGAACACTGAAGCTTTCTTT